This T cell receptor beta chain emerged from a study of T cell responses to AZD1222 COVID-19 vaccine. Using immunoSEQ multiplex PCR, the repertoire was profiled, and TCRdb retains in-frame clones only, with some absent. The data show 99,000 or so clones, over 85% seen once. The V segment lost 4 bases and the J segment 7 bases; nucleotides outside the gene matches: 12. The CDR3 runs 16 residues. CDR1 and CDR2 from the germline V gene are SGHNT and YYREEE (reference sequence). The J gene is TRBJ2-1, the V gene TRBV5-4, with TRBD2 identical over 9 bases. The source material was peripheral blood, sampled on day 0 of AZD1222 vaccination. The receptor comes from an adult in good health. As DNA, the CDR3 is TGTGCCAGCAGCCCGCCCGGACTAGCGTCGTGGAATGAGCAGTTCTTC. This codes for CASSPPGLASWNEQFF.